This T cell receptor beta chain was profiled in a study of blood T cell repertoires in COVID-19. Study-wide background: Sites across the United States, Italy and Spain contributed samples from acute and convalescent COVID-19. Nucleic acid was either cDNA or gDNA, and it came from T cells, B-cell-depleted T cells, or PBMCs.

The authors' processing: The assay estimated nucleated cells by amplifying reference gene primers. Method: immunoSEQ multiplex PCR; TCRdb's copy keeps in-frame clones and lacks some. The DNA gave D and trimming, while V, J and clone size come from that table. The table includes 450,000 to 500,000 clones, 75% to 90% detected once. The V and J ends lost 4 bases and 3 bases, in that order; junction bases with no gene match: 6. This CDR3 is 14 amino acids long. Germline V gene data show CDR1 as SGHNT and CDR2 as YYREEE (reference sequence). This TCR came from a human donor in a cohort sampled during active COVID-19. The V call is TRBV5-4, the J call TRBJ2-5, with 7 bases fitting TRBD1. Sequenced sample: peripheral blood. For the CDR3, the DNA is TGTGCCAGCAGCAGAAAAACAGGGGAAGAGACCCAGTACTTC. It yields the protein CASSRKTGEETQYF.